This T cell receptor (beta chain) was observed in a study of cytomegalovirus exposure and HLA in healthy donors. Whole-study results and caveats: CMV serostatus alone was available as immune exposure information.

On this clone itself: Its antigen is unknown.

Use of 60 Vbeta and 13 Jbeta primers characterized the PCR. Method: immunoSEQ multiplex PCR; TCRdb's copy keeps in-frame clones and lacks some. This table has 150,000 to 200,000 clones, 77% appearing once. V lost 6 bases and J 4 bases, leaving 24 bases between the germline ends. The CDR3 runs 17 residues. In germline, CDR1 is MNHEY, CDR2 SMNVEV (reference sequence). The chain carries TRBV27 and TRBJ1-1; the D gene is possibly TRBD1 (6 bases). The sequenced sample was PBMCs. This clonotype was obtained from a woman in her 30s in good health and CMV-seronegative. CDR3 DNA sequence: TGTGCCAGCAGCGTTACACCGACAGGTTGGGGGGGCACTGAAGCTTTCTTT. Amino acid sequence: CASSVTPTGWGGTEAFF.